These T cell receptor beta chains were read from a single sample in a study of tumor and adjacent non-tumor tissue in lung cancer. TCRdb independently ran MiXCR on the multiplex PCR reads; one entry per CDR3 protein. The profile shows 100,000 or so distinct CDR3 sequences, about 60% of them singletons. Sequencing used distant non-tumor lung tissue. The receptors were gathered from a man aged 30 to 39 with non-small cell lung cancer. Each CDR3 is given with its conserved first and last residue. The D gene is left open where the match is weak. Where a row states a size, it is once, few, many or the class of an expanded clone; other rows omit it.

j_gene: TRBJ1-2
d_gene: .
abundance: once
v_gene: TRBV11-3
CDR3nt: TGTGCCAGCGGCTTATTAACAGGCCGCTTGAGCTATGACTATACCTTC
CDR3aa: CASGLLTGRLSYDYTF

j_gene: TRBJ1-4
d_gene: TRBD1
abundance: .
v_gene: TRBV30
CDR3nt: TGTGCCTGGATCGGGACAGGGGGAAATGAAAAACTGTTTTTT
CDR3aa: CAWIGTGGNEKLFF

j_gene: TRBJ2-3
d_gene: .
abundance: .
v_gene: TRBV11-2
CDR3nt: TGTGCCAGTAGCCTGGAAGATACGCAGTATTTT
CDR3aa: CASSLEDTQYF

j_gene: TRBJ2-2
d_gene: .
abundance: many
v_gene: TRBV20-1
CDR3nt: TGCAGTGCTAGAGATGGGCAGGGGTACACCGGGGAGCTGTTTTTT
CDR3aa: CSARDGQGYTGELFF

j_gene: TRBJ2-2
d_gene: .
abundance: .
v_gene: TRBV11-3
CDR3nt: TGTGCCAGCAGCTTAGACTACGGGGTGGACACCGGGGAGCTGTTTTTT
CDR3aa: CASSLDYGVDTGELFF

j_gene: TRBJ2-7
d_gene: TRBD2
abundance: few
v_gene: TRBV11-1
CDR3nt: TGTCCCAGCAGCTTAGATAGTAGCGGGAGTTACTACGAGCAGTACTTC
CDR3aa: CPSSLDSSGSYYEQYF

j_gene: TRBJ2-1
d_gene: .
abundance: .
v_gene: TRBV11-2
CDR3nt: TGTGCCAGCAGCTTAGAGGCTGGGGAATACAACGAGCGGTTCTTC
CDR3aa: CASSLEAGEYNERFF

j_gene: TRBJ2-1
d_gene: TRBD2
abundance: .
v_gene: TRBV20-1
CDR3nt: TGCAGTGCTAGCGGCGGGAGCCTCAATGAGCAGTTCTTC
CDR3aa: CSASGGSLNEQFF

j_gene: TRBJ2-7
d_gene: TRBD1
abundance: few
v_gene: TRBV11-2
CDR3nt: TGTGCCAGCAGCGACAGGGACATCTACGAGCAGTACTTC
CDR3aa: CASSDRDIYEQYF

j_gene: TRBJ1-1
d_gene: .
abundance: .
v_gene: TRBV6-6
CDR3nt: TGTGCCAGCAGTTCGACCGGGAGGAAGACTGAAGCTCTCTTT
CDR3aa: CASSSTGRKTEALF

j_gene: TRBJ1-2
d_gene: .
abundance: .
v_gene: TRBV20-1
CDR3nt: TGCAGTGCTAGTACAGCGGGGGTGCGGGGTTACGCCTTC
CDR3aa: CSASTAGVRGYAF

j_gene: TRBJ2-1
d_gene: .
abundance: .
v_gene: TRBV11-2
CDR3nt: TGTGCCAGCAGCATTAGACTAGTCCCCGCCAATGAGCACTTCTTC
CDR3aa: CASSIRLVPANEHFF

j_gene: TRBJ1-3
d_gene: TRBD1
abundance: .
v_gene: TRBV20-1
CDR3nt: TGCAGTGCTAGAGAGGCCAGGGGGATTGGAAACACCATATATTTT
CDR3aa: CSAREARGIGNTIYF

j_gene: TRBJ1-2
d_gene: .
abundance: .
v_gene: TRBV11-3
CDR3nt: TGTGCCAGCAGTGTTAGTCCCGGCGGCGATGGCTACGCCTTC
CDR3aa: CASSVSPGGDGYAF

j_gene: TRBJ2-1
d_gene: .
abundance: .
v_gene: TRBV29-1
CDR3nt: TGCAACGTTTACCCTCTTCAGGCCGATGAGCAGTTCTTC
CDR3aa: CNVYPLQADEQFF

j_gene: TRBJ2-7
d_gene: .
abundance: .
v_gene: TRBV10-3
CDR3nt: TGTACCATCAGTGAGTCGCCCCCCCGGACAGTGGATGGCTATGAGCAGTACTTC
CDR3aa: CTISESPPRTVDGYEQYF

j_gene: TRBJ2-1
d_gene: TRBD2
abundance: .
v_gene: TRBV11-2
CDR3nt: TGTGCGAGCAACAACACAGGGACTAGCGGGAGAGATGAGCAGTTCTTC
CDR3aa: CASNNTGTSGRDEQFF

j_gene: TRBJ2-3
d_gene: .
abundance: once
v_gene: TRBV6-5
CDR3nt: TGTGTCAGCACTTACTCGCTCGATACGCAGTATTTT
CDR3aa: CVSTYSLDTQYF

j_gene: TRBJ2-2
d_gene: .
abundance: few
v_gene: TRBV12-5
CDR3nt: TGTGCTAGTGGTTCCGGGATTAGCAGGTTCAACGGGGAGCTGTTTTTT
CDR3aa: CASGSGISRFNGELFF

j_gene: TRBJ2-3
d_gene: .
abundance: many
v_gene: TRBV12-3/TRBV12-4
CDR3nt: TGTGCCAGCAGTTTAAGGGGCTCTTCGGGAGATACGCAGTATTTT
CDR3aa: CASSLRGSSGDTQYF

j_gene: TRBJ2-3
d_gene: .
abundance: .
v_gene: TRBV20-1
CDR3nt: TGCAGCGCGGTAGGCGCACTAGTTCTGGATACGCTGTATTTT
CDR3aa: CSAVGALVLDTLYF

j_gene: TRBJ2-1
d_gene: .
abundance: .
v_gene: TRBV11-2
CDR3nt: TGTGCCAGCAGCTTAGTCGGGGTCTACTACGATGAGCAGTTCTTC
CDR3aa: CASSLVGVYYDEQFF

j_gene: TRBJ1-1
d_gene: .
abundance: .
v_gene: TRBV4-3
CDR3nt: TGCGCCAGCAGCCAGAACCGGGACACTGTAGCTTTCTTT
CDR3aa: CASSQNRDTVAFF

j_gene: TRBJ1-2
d_gene: .
abundance: .
v_gene: TRBV11-2
CDR3nt: TGTGCCAGTAGCTCATCGGTCGATTCCGGCTATGGCTACACCTTC
CDR3aa: CASSSSVDSGYGYTF

j_gene: TRBJ2-7
d_gene: .
abundance: few
v_gene: TRBV11-1
CDR3nt: TGTGCCAGCAGCTTAGGTCGCCAGACCTACGAGCAGTGCTTC
CDR3aa: CASSLGRQTYEQCF

j_gene: TRBJ2-1
d_gene: .
abundance: .
v_gene: TRBV20-1
CDR3nt: TGCAGCTCCTTGAGATTAGACAGGTGGCGCGTCAATGAGCAGTTCTTC
CDR3aa: CSSLRLDRWRVNEQFF

j_gene: TRBJ2-1
d_gene: TRBD2
abundance: many
v_gene: TRBV6-5
CDR3nt: TGTGCCAGCAGCCTCCGGACTAGCGGGAGGGCCGCATTTGAGCAGTTCTTC
CDR3aa: CASSLRTSGRAAFEQFF

j_gene: TRBJ2-1
d_gene: TRBD2
abundance: many
v_gene: TRBV6-5
CDR3nt: TGTGCCAGCAGTCCCACTAGCGGGAAGTTATACAATGAGCAGTTCTTC
CDR3aa: CASSPTSGKLYNEQFF

j_gene: TRBJ2-3
d_gene: .
abundance: .
v_gene: TRBV12-3/TRBV12-4
CDR3nt: TGTGCCAGCAGATTAAACCGGGCAGATACGCAGTATTTT
CDR3aa: CASRLNRADTQYF

j_gene: TRBJ2-5
d_gene: TRBD1
abundance: many
v_gene: TRBV20-1
CDR3nt: TGCAGTGCTAGAGATCCCAGGACAGGAGAGACCCAGTACTTC
CDR3aa: CSARDPRTGETQYF

j_gene: TRBJ2-7
d_gene: .
abundance: many
v_gene: TRBV20-1
CDR3nt: TGCAGTGCTAGAGATCCGGGACTCTCCTACGAGCAGTACTTC
CDR3aa: CSARDPGLSYEQYF

j_gene: TRBJ1-5
d_gene: .
abundance: once
v_gene: TRBV28
CDR3nt: TGTGCCAGCATGACTGGGGCAGGCAATCAGCCCCAGCATTTT
CDR3aa: CASMTGAGNQPQHF